This T cell receptor (beta chain) stems from a study of control samples from healthy donors and cancer patients. The CDR3 is made up of 13 amino acids. V was clipped by 4 bases and J by 6 bases, with 13 bases between them. From germline, CDR1 is SGHRS and CDR2 YFSETQ. TCRdb's copy holds only in-frame clones and misses some; the assay was immunoSEQ multiplex PCR. Of 100,000 to 150,000 clones listed, about 95% were seen once; the top ten hold about 4%. This receptor was obtained from a man aged 25-45 years in good health. The sequenced material came from blood. This rearrangement joins TRBV5-1 to TRBJ1-1; no firm D call. The CDR3: CASSPNQYAEAFF. CDR3 DNA: TGCGCCAGCAGCCCCAATCAATACGCTGAAGCTTTCTTT.